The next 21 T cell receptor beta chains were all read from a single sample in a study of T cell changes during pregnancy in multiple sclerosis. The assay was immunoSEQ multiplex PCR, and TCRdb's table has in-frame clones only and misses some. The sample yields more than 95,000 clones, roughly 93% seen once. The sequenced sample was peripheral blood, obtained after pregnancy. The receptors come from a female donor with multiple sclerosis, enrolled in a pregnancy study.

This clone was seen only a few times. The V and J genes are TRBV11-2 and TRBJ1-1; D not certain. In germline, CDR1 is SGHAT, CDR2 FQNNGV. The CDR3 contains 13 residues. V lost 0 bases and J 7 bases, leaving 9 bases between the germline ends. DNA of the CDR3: TGTGCCAGCAGCTTAGATTGGAGATTTGAAGCTTTCTTT. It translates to CASSLDWRFEAFF. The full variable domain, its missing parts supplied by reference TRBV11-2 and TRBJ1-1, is EAGVAQSPRYKIIEKRQSVAFWCNPISGHATLYWYQQILGQGPKLLIQFQNNGVVDDSQLPKDRFSAERLKGVDSTLKIQPAKLEDSAVYLCASSLDWRFEAFFGQGTRLTVV.

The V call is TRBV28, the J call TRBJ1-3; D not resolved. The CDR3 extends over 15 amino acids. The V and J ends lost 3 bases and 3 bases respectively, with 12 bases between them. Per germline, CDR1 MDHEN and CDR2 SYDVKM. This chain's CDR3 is CASSFGSELGNTIYF. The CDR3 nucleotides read TGTGCCAGCAGTTTTGGCAGCGAGCTTGGAAACACCATATATTTT.

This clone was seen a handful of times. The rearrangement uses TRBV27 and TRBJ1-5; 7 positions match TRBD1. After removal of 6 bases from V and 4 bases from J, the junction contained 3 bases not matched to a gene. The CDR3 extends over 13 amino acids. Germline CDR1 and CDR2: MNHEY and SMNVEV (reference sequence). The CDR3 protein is CASRGDRNQPQHF. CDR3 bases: TGTGCCAGCAGAGGGGACAGAAATCAGCCCCAGCATTTT.

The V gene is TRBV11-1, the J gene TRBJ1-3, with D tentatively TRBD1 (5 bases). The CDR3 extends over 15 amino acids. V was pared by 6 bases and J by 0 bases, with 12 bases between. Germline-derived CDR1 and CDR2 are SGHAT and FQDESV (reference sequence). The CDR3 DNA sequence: TGTGCCAGCAGTTCGCGGGGGATCTCTGGAAACACCATATATTTT. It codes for CASSSRGISGNTIYF.

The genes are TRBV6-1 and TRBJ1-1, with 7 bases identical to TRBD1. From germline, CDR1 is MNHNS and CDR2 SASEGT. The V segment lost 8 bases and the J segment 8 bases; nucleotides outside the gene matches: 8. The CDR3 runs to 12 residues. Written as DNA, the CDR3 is TGTGCCAGCCGCGGCACAGGGGTCGAAGCTTTCTTT. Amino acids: CASRGTGVEAFF.

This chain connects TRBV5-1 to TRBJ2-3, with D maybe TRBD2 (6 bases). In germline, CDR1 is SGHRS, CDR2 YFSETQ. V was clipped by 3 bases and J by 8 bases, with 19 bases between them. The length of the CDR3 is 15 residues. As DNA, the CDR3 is TGCGCCAGCAGCTGGGGCGGGGTCAACGAGGGTACGCAGTATTTT. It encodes CASSWGGVNEGTQYF.

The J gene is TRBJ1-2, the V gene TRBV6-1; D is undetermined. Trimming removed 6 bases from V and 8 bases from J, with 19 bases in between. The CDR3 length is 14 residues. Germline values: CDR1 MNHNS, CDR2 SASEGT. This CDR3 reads CASSVKPNNSGYTF. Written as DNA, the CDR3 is TGTGCCAGCAGCGTTAAACCGAACAATTCCGGCTACACCTTC.

CDR3 DNA: TGTGCCAGCAGCCCCGGGACAGGGGGCACCTACGAGCAGTACTTC. It encodes CASSPGTGGTYEQYF. This chain joins TRBV7-9 and TRBJ2-7; TRBD1 matches at 12 bases. The CDR3 runs 15 residues. After removal of 5 bases from V and 2 bases from J, the junction contained 4 bases not matched to a gene. Looked up from germline, CDR1 is SEHNR and CDR2 is FQNEAQ (reference sequence).

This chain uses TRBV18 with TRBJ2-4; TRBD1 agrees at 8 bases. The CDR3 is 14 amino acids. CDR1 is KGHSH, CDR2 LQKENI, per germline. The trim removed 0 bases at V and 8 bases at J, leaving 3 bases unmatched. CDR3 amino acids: CASSPPPTGDIQYF. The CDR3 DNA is TGTGCCAGCTCACCACCCCCGACAGGGGACATTCAGTACTTC.

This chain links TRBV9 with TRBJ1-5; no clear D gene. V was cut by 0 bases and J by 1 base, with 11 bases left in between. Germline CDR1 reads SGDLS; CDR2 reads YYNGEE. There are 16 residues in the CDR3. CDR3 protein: CASSVVGKGSNQPQHF. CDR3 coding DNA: TGTGCCAGCAGCGTAGTCGGGAAAGGGAGCAATCAGCCCCAGCATTTT. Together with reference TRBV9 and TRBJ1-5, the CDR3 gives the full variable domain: DSGVTQTPKHLITATGQRVTLRCSPRSGDLSVYWYQQSLDQGLQFLIQYYNGEERAKGNILERFSAQQFPDLHSELNLSSLELGDSALYFCASSVVGKGSNQPQHFGDGTRLSIL.

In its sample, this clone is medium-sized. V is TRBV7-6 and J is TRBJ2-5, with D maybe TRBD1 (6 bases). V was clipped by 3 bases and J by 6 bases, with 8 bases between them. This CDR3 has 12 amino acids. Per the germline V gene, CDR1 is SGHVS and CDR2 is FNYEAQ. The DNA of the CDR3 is TGTGCCAGCAGCTTGACAGGCCAGACCCAGTACTTC. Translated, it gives CASSLTGQTQYF.

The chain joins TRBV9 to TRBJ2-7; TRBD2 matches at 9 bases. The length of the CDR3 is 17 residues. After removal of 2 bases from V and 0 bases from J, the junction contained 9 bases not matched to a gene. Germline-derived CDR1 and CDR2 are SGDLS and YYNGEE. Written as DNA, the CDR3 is TGTGCCAGCAGCGTCGGGACTAGCCTTGGGGCCTCCTACGAGCAGTACTTC. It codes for CASSVGTSLGASYEQYF. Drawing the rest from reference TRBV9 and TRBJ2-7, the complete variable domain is DSGVTQTPKHLITATGQRVTLRCSPRSGDLSVYWYQQSLDQGLQFLIQYYNGEERAKGNILERFSAQQFPDLHSELNLSSLELGDSALYFCASSVGTSLGASYEQYFGPGTRLTVT.

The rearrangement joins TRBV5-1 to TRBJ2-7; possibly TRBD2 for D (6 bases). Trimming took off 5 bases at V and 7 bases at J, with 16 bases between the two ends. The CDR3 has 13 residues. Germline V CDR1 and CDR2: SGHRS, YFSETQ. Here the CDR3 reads CASRVGPRGEQYF. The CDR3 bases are TGCGCCAGCAGGGTGGGACCCCGGGGGGAGCAGTACTTC.

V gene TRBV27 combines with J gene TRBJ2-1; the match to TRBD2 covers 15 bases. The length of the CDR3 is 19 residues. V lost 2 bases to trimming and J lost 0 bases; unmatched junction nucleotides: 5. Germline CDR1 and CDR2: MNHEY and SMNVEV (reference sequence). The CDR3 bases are TGTGCCAGCAGTTTAACCGGGACTAGCGGGGGGTACTCCTACAATGAGCAGTTCTTC. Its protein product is CASSLTGTSGGYSYNEQFF.

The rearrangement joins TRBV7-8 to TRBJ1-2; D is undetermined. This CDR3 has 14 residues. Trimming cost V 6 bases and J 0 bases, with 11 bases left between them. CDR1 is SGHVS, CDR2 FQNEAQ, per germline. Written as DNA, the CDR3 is TGTGCCAGCAGTCTTGTTCAGTCTAACTATGGCTACACCTTC. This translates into CASSLVQSNYGYTF.

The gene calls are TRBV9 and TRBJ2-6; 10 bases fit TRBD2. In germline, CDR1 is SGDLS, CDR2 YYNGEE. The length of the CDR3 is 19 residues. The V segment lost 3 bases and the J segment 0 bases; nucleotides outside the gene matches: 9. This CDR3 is CASSDSGGKPDSGANVLTF. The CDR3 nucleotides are TGTGCCAGCAGCGATAGCGGGGGGAAACCCGACTCTGGGGCCAACGTCCTGACTTTC.

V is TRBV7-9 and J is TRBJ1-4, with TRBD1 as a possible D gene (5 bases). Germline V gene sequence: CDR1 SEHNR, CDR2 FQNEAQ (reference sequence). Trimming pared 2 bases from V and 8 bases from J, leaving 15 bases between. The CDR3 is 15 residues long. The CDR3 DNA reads TGTGCCAGCAGCTTAAGGGGAGGGGATAGGGAAAAACTGTTTTTT. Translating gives CASSLRGGDREKLFF.

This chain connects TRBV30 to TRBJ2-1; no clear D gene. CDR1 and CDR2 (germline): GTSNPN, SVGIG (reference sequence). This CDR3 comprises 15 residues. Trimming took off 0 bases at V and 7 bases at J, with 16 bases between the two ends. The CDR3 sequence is CAWSVSLWAWNEQFF. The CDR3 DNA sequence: TGTGCCTGGAGTGTATCCCTCTGGGCGTGGAATGAGCAGTTCTTC.

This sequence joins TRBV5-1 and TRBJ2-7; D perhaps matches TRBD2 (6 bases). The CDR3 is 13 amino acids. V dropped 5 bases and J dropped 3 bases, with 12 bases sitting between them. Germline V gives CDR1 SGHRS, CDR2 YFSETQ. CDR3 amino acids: CASSLTGGYEQYF. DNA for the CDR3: TGCGCCAGCAGTCTGACCGGGGGCTACGAGCAGTACTTC.

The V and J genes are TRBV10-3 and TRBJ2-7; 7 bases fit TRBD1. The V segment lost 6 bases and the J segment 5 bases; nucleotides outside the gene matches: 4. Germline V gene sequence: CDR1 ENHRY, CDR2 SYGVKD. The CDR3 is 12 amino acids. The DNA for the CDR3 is TGTGCCATCAGGACAGGGAAGGACGAGCAGTACTTC. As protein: CAIRTGKDEQYF.

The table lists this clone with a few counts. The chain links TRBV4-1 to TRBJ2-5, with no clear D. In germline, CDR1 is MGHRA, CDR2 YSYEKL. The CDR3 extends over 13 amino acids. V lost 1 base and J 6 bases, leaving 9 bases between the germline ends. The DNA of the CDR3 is TGCGCCAGCAGCCAAGCTCTAATACAGACCCAGTACTTC. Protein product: CASSQALIQTQYF.